Listed here are 9 T cell receptor beta chains from one sample, sequenced in a study of T cell changes during pregnancy in multiple sclerosis. Here immunoSEQ multiplex PCR was the method, and the copy in TCRdb shows in-frame clones only, minus some. The sample records approximately 33,000 clones, around 88% being singletons. The specimen comprised CD4+ T cells from peripheral blood mononuclear cells, sampled in the first trimester of pregnancy. Every receptor here comes from a female donor in good health, enrolled as a control in a pregnancy study.

The chain carries TRBV5-1 and TRBJ1-1; 8 bases map to TRBD1. The CDR3 is 16 residues long. Germline CDR1 and CDR2: SGHRS and YFSETQ. The trim removed 2 bases at V and 1 base at J, leaving 7 bases unmatched. The CDR3 loop is CASSLSQGAWNTEAFF. The CDR3 DNA follows: TGCGCCAGCAGCTTATCCCAGGGGGCCTGGAACACTGAAGCTTTCTTT. Full variable domain (rest looked up from reference TRBV5-1 and TRBJ1-1): KAGVTQTPRYLIKTRGQQVTLSCSPISGHRSVSWYQQTPGQGLQFLFEYFSETQRNKGNFPGRFSGRQFSNSRSEMNVSTLELGDSALYLCASSLSQGAWNTEAFFGQGTRLTVV.

V is TRBV5-4 and J is TRBJ2-7; D possibly corresponds to TRBD2 (5 bases). This CDR3 has 15 amino acids. V lost 1 base and J lost 6, with 17 bases in between. Germline V gene data show CDR1 as SGHNT and CDR2 as YYREEE (reference sequence). The CDR3 DNA follows: TGTGCCAGCAGCTTGTTAGCGTCCGCGGTTTCCGAGCAGTACTTC. Its protein is CASSLLASAVSEQYF.

The CDR3 spells CASSYGGSPSYEQYF. CDR3 DNA sequence: TGTGCCAGCAGTTACGGTGGCAGTCCATCCTACGAGCAGTACTTC. The V call is TRBV6-5, the J call TRBJ2-7, with D uncertain. Germline V gene lookup returns CDR1 MNHEY and CDR2 SVGAGI. CDR3 length: 15 amino acids. The V and J ends lost 2 bases and 1 base respectively, with 12 bases between them.

The rearrangement links TRBV19 to TRBJ2-7; the match to TRBD2 covers 9 bases. V lost 9 bases, J lost 0 bases, and 6 bases stayed unmatched. CDR3 length: 14 residues. Germline V gene data show CDR1 as LNHDA and CDR2 as SQIVND (reference sequence). CDR3 nucleotides: TGTGCCAGGGGTAGCGGGGGCCGCTCCTACGAGCAGTACTTC. Amino acids: CARGSGGRSYEQYF. Variable domain in full (rest from reference TRBV19 and TRBJ2-7): DGGITQSPKYLFRKEGQNVTLSCEQNLNHDAMYWYRQDPGQGLRLIYYSQIVNDFQKGDIAEGYSVSREKKESFPLTVTSAQKNPTAFYLCARGSGGRSYEQYFGPGTRLTVT.

V gene TRBV9 combines with J gene TRBJ2-3; 7 bases align to TRBD2. V lost 3 bases and J lost 3; bases outside the gene matches: 4. The germline CDR1 and CDR2 sequences are SGDLS and YYNGEE. This CDR3 has 14 residues. The CDR3 coding sequence is TGTGCCAGCAGCGGACAACTAGCGACAGATACGCAGTATTTT. This codes for CASSGQLATDTQYF.

For the CDR3, the DNA is TGTGCCAGTAGTTACCGGACAGGGAAACCCTATGGCTACACCTTC. This sequence encodes CASSYRTGKPYGYTF. This rearrangement joins TRBV19 to TRBJ1-2, with 8 bases lining up with TRBD1. V shed 5 bases and J 4 bases; nucleotides not matched to a gene: 9. CDR1 is LNHDA and CDR2 is SQIVND in the germline V gene (reference sequence). The CDR3 spans 15 residues.

The chain links TRBV18 to TRBJ1-1; 7 positions match TRBD1. CDR1 and CDR2 (germline): KGHSH, LQKENI. Trimming cost V 6 bases and J 3 bases; bases outside gene matches: 10. This CDR3 comprises 15 residues. The CDR3, as DNA: TGTGCCAGCTCTATTCTCGGGGACAGAGACACTGAAGCTTTCTTT. It specifies CASSILGDRDTEAFF.

A single count supports this clone. The chain combines TRBV19 with TRBJ1-4, with D possibly TRBD1 on 5 matching bases. The CDR3 spans 15 residues. Germline V CDR1 and CDR2: LNHDA, SQIVND (reference sequence). V lost 5 bases, J lost 8 bases, and 18 bases lay in between. CDR3 residues: CASSPPQGGDEKLFF. In DNA form, the CDR3 reads TGTGCCAGTAGTCCACCCCAGGGTGGCGACGAAAAACTGTTTTTT.

The chain uses TRBV9 and TRBJ1-3; the D is unclear. The CDR3 contains 15 residues. Trimming removed 0 bases from V and 0 bases from J, with 7 bases in between. CDR1 is SGDLS and CDR2 is YYNGEE in the germline V gene. The CDR3 region has the DNA TGTGCCAGCAGCGTAGTAGGAGGCTCTGGAAACACCATATATTTT. As protein: CASSVVGGSGNTIYF.